This T cell receptor (beta chain) derives from a study of OX40 agonist ivuxolimab in advanced cancers. Overall study context: A mean age of approximately 64 years, range about 20 to 79, was recorded, and approximately 85% were male.

To note about this clone: Antigen unknown.

Study-wide points: Low normalized T-cell clonal expansion was also seen in some nonresponders.

With baseline, cycle 4 day 1, and cycle 7 day 1 as timepoints, blood was sampled. The V end was cut by 4 bases, the J end by 2 bases, with 14 bases between. The germline gives CDR1 GTSNPN, CDR2 SVGIG (reference sequence). The CDR3 is made up of 14 amino acids. Produced via immunoSEQ multiplex PCR; TCRdb's table is partial and in-frame only. The data hold 45,000 or so clones, with roughly 80% observed a single time. V is TRBV30 and J is TRBJ1-1; a possible D gene is TRBD1 (5 bases). Sequencing was performed on CD4+ or CD8+ T cells sorted from blood, taken in a trial of the OX40 agonist ivuxolimab. The sequence came from an adult with an advanced solid tumor such as melanoma, head and neck, liver or kidney cancer. The DNA of the CDR3 is TGTGCCTGGAAAAGAGCAGGACAAAACACTGAAGCTTTCTTT. It specifies CAWKRAGQNTEAFF. The complete variable domain, with remaining parts taken from reference TRBV30 and TRBJ1-1, reads SQTIHQWPATLVQPVGSPLSLECTVEGTSNPNLYWYRQAAGRGLQLLFYSVGIGQISSEVPQNLSASRPQDRQFILSSKKLLLSDSGFYLCAWKRAGQNTEAFFGQGTRLTVV.